This TCR beta chain was captured in a study of T-cell memory formation after mild COVID-19. The overall study: Largely, the TCR clusters proved donor specific.

TCRdb reanalysed the 5' RACE reads using MiXCR and keeps one entry per CDR3 protein. Of roughly 260,000 distinct CDR3 sequences in the sample, over 15% were seen once. As to this clonotype: Its target is not known.

Study outcomes and limitations: Some clones that responded were present in memory (sampled pre-infection), which suggests cross-reactive memory joined.

The CDR3 is 20 amino acids. V was pared by 4 bases and J by 2 bases, with 25 bases between. The germline CDR1 and CDR2 sequences are SGHRS and YFSETQ. The source of this sequence is a man aged 18 to 29 who had mild COVID-19 (a few samples of this study predate the infection). Cell type and time point are not known. The specimen sequenced was PBMCs or a T cell subset sorted from them (not recorded which). The chain joins TRBV5-1 to TRBJ2-6; D assignment may be TRBD1 or TRBD2 (5 bases each). In DNA, the CDR3 is TGCGCCAGCAGCATTCGATCCCCCAGCCGGGGCGTGACTGGGGCCAACGTCCTGACTTTC. The encoded protein is CASSIRSPSRGVTGANVLTF. Combining the CDR3 with reference TRBV5-1 and TRBJ2-6 gives the whole variable domain KAGVTQTPRYLIKTRGQQVTLSCSPISGHRSVSWYQQTPGQGLQFLFEYFSETQRNKGNFPGRFSGRQFSNSRSEMNVSTLELGDSALYLCASSIRSPSRGVTGANVLTFGAGSRLTVL.